This T cell receptor (beta chain) was sequenced for a study of shared clonotypes between healthy human individuals (dated by TCRdb to the early 2020s). In the study overall: The cohort included three men and two women between 18 and 49 years of age. Different laboratories and diverse techniques were used to prepare libraries and sequence TCR repertoires, to increase sequencing depth and limit assay-specific biases. The study deeply sequenced blood TCR repertoires of about 5 healthy adults to estimate repertoire size and the extent of clonotype sharing between individuals. For each donor, CD4 naive and CD4 memory were each given three plates, CD8 naive was given two plates, and CD8 memory was given one plate. Leukapheresis yielded between about 0.85 and 9.5 billion PBMCs per donor.

CDR1 and CDR2 are drawn from the germline V gene: SGHAT, FQNNGV. The cysteine opens and the phenylalanine closes a CDR3 of 15 amino acids. The DNA shown is the 45-base CDR3, in frame from base 1. The germline V end is reduced by 5 bases and the J end by 3 bases; junction bases left unmatched: 7. The investigation overall reported the following: Incomplete sequencing was indicated by rarefaction of sorted-subset datasets, despite the large sequencing depth. Sampling was restricted to blood, and TCR repertoires in tissue are likely to differ from TCR repertoires in blood. Pairwise subsampling led to the expectation that sequencing depth would affect the degree of clonotype sharing among donors. Across a handful of donors, approximately 5% of naive CD4, 3% to 3.5% of naive CD8, around 2.5% of memory CD4, and approximately 0.42% of memory CD8 clonotypes were shared. The small number of donors limited the genetic and exposure-history diversity represented. Higher generation probabilities were observed for clonotypes shared by all four sorted-subset donors than for non-shared clonotypes. Larger estimated clonotype richness was generally found for naive subsets than for memory subsets.

Healthy HIV-negative adults with no recently reported acute infections or vaccinations were included as donors. Only Caucasian adults living in Nashville, Tennessee, USA were represented among the donors. CD4+ T cells were enriched by magnetic negative selection; naive cells were then positively selected on CD45RA, and the negative fraction formed the memory subset. After blood collection by leukapheresis, PBMCs were isolated using Ficoll-Histopaque density gradient centrifugation and then cryopreserved in the vapor phase of liquid nitrogen. Purity and quantity of every magnetically sorted T cell population were checked by analytical flow cytometry. Each sorted fraction had its genomic DNA isolated and then quantified by UV absorbance on a Nanodrop 2000c. This clone showed up just once. Its antigen is currently not known. One base away there is no much larger clone; base qualities are not given. Using the deep immunoSEQ assay, TCR CDR3 regions were amplified from genomic DNA by multiplex PCR. Extracted genomic DNA from each cell subset was spread evenly across all wells of several immunoSEQ 96-well plates, with each plate serving as a replicate. For sorted subsets, around 200 ng genomic DNA, equal to about 30,000 T cell genomes, was loaded into each replicate PCR. Purified libraries were quantified with a Qubit 3.0 fluorometer, sized on a Bioanalyzer 2100, and re-quantified with the KAPA Library Quantification kit. A separate single-read 150-cycle Illumina NextSeq 550 flow cell was used to sequence each immunoSEQ 96-well plate. The study's own analysis went as follows. Because only junctional sequences without quality scores were contained in the immunoSEQ output, filtering matching that applied to full-length reads could not be performed. Sequences were annotated with PyIR, a Python wrapper for IgBLAST v1.9, using IMGT germline references to assign V/J genes and CDR3. Reads were removed for weak V/J assignments (E-value above 1e-6), missing CDR3, stop codons, out-of-frame junctions, or ambiguous translated residues. V3J clonotypes were defined as sequences sharing the same inferred V gene, J gene, and CDR3 amino acid sequence. Percentage overlap between repertoires was computed as shared unique clonotypes divided by the size of the smaller repertoire. RTK rarefaction, the Chao1 estimator, and Recon v2.1 estimates of unobserved clonotypes were used to assess repertoire richness. OLGA was used to compute generation probabilities for all TCRbeta clonotypes that the gDNA method yielded from a handful of donors. TCRdb mirrors the immuneACCESS table, restricted to in-frame sequences. Some clones are absent from its copies; in checked studies, under half trace to an unresolved V gene, and the reason for the others is unknown. The V and J calls and clone size were taken over from that table, and D and trimming were inferred from the DNA. The sample yields some 650,000 clones; roughly 97% were counted once. The top ten hold 0.055% to 0.07% of the sample.

The sequencing input was naive CD4+ T cells sorted from blood. Sample cell subset or site, as interpreted from the label and publication: CD45RA+ positively selected. The chain is assembled from TRBV11-2 and TRBJ1-1; 9 of the junction bases match TRBD1. The TCR sequence derives from a woman aged 25 to 45 in good health. This receptor has the CDR3 CASSDTTGGDTEAFF. The DNA reads as follows: TGTGCCAGCAGCGACACGACAGGGGGTGACACTGAAGCTTTCTTT.